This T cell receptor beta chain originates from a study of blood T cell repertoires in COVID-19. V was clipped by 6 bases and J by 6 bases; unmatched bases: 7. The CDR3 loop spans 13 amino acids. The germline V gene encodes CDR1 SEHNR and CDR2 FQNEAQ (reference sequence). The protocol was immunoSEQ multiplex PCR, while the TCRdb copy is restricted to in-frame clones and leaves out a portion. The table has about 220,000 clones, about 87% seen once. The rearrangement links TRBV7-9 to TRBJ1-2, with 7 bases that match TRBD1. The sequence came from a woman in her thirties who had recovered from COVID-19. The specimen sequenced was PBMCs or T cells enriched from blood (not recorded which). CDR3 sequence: CASRVEGANGYTF. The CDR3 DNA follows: TGTGCCAGCAGAGTCGAGGGGGCGAATGGCTACACCTTC. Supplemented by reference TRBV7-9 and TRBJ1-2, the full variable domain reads DTGVSQNPRHKITKRGQNVTFRCDPISEHNRLYWYRQTLGQGPEFLTYFQNEAQLEKSRLLSDRFSAERPKGSFSTLEIQRTEQGDSAMYLCASRVEGANGYTFGSGTRLTVV.